This TCR beta chain was profiled in a study of cytomegalovirus exposure and HLA in healthy donors. Findings and caveats of the study: Some TCR beta chains (more than 150 of them) were listed as cytomegalovirus-associated. Among donors in an Asian-associated ancestry cluster, a later analysis reportedly found fewer N-insertions than the roughly 650-donor mean. Further analysis, carried out later, found HLA-associated TCR beta chains more clonally expanded than equally common other chains.

On this clone itself: Its specificity is not known.

Trimming removed 1 base at V and 0 bases at J, with 15 bases between. This CDR3 is built from 17 residues. Germline loops: CDR1 SEHNR, CDR2 FQNEAQ (reference sequence). In the PCR, 60 Vbeta and 13 Jbeta primers were used. This table comes from immunoSEQ multiplex PCR, and its TCRdb copy is limited to in-frame clones, with some not included. The table has 200,000 or so clones, 81% seen once. This receptor was obtained from a man aged 50 or older in good health and CMV-seronegative. J is TRBJ2-5 and V is TRBV7-9; D not resolved. Sequenced input: PBMCs. The CDR3 spells CASSLDARHMYQETQYF. CDR3 nucleotide sequence: TGTGCCAGCAGCTTAGATGCGAGACACATGTACCAAGAGACCCAGTACTTC.